The present T cell receptor (beta chain) was sequenced within a study of blood T cell repertoires in COVID-19. As for the study in general: Both acute and convalescent COVID-19 samples were obtained from the United States, Italy and Spain. T cells, B-cell-depleted T cells, or PBMCs provided the cDNA or gDNA that served as material.

In the study's own analysis: How many nucleated cells were present was estimated from reference gene primer amplification. Repertoires were generated with immunoSEQ multiplex PCR, while TCRdb's copy carries only in-frame clones and drops some. That table gives V, J and clone size, and the DNA gave D and trimming. The top ten hold approximately 4.6% of the sample, which has about 300,000 clones, 75% to 90% seen once. Material for sequencing was peripheral blood. This sequence originates from a man between 40 and 49 years old with acute or convalescent COVID-19.

The CDR3 nucleotides read TGTGCCAGCAGCCAAGGCACTAGCGGGGGGGGCTGGTACAATGAGCAGTTCTTC. It codes for CASSQGTSGGGWYNEQFF. V is TRBV4-2 and J is TRBJ2-1, with TRBD2 identical over 13 bases. The V and J ends lost 1 base and 4 bases, in that order; junction bases with no gene match: 7. The germline CDR1 and CDR2 sequences are LGHNA and YNFKEQ. This CDR3 region has 18 residues.